One T cell receptor (beta chain) is described in this entry. Its specific antigen is unknown. No much larger clone is present one base from it, and per-base qualities are unavailable. The sample belongs to a study of technical replicates of blood from a few donors (dated by TCRdb to 2016 to 2017). The library was made by the immunoSEQ multiplex PCR assay. This is the immuneACCESS table as TCRdb keeps it, with only in-frame sequences that have V and J called. A part of the clones is gone; compared with another copy, unresolved V genes explain less than half, and the rest is unexplained. The sample table holds over 70,000 clones, of which roughly 92% were seen once. Jointly, the top ten make up 0.4% to 0.5% of the sample. The CDR3 has 15 amino acids, counting the end cysteine and phenylalanine. The retained sequence is limited to the CDR3, 45 bases, with the frame set at the first base. The V and J ends are trimmed by 0 bases and 6 bases, leaving 14 bases between them. CDR1 and CDR2, per the germline V gene, are SGHNT and YENEEA.

The sample was T cells isolated from PBMCs. The chain joins TRBV11-3 to TRBJ1-2, and the D gene may be TRBD1, 6 bases matching. The sequence came from a human donor in good health. The CDR3 loop reads CASSLDGRGKDGYTF. The nucleotides are TGTGCCAGCAGCTTAGACGGCAGGGGAAAGGATGGCTACACCTTC.